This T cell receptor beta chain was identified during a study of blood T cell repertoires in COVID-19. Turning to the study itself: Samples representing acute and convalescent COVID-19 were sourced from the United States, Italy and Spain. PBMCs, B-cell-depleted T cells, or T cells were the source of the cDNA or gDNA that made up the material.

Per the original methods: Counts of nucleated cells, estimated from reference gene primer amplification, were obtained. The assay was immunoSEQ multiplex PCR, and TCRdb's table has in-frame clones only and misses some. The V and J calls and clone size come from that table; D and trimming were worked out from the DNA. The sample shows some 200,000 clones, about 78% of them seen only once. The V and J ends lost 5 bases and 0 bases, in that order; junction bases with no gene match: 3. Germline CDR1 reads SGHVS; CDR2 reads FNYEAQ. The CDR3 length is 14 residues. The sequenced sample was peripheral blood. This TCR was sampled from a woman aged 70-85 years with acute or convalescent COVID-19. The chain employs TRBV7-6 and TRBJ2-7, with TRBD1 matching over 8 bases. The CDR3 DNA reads TGTGCCAGCAGCCCAGGGGGCGGCTCCTACGAGCAGTACTTC. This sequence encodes CASSPGGGSYEQYF. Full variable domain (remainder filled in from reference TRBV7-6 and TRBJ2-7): GAGVSQSPRYKVTKRGQDVALRCDPISGHVSLYWYRQALGQGPEFLTYFNYEAQQDKSGLPNDRFSAERPEGSISTLTIQRTEQRDSAMYRCASSPGGGSYEQYFGPGTRLTVT.